One T cell receptor beta chain is described in this entry. The target antigen is unknown. Investigators isolated RNA and reverse transcribed it into cDNA to act as the sequencing template. The method was immunoSEQ multiplex PCR; TCRdb's version includes in-frame clones alone and lacks a portion of them. This table holds about 300,000 clones, 55% to 75% found once. The record originates from a study of CD8+ T cells in alopecia areata. Findings and limits, study-wide: Normal skin's resident alphabeta T cells are also sequenced in scalp samples.

The treatment was: oral pan-JAK inhibitor, 5-10 mg twice daily. Sampling of alopecia areata patients yielded lesional scalp punch biopsies as well as peripheral blood. Germline CDR1 and CDR2: GTSNPN and SVGIG (reference sequence). V lost 0 bases and J 5 bases, leaving 8 bases between the germline ends. The CDR3 spans 13 residues. Sequenced material: CD4+ T cells sorted from blood, taken at week 24, from a patient treated with tofacitinib. This TCR derives from a human donor with alopecia areata. The chain combines TRBV30 with TRBJ2-1; D is uncertain. CDR3 residues: CAWSVRPDNEQFF. The CDR3 nucleotides are TGTGCCTGGAGTGTACGACCCGACAATGAGCAGTTCTTC.